Below, 30 T cell receptor beta chains from the same sample are listed, as sequenced in a study of shared clonotypes between healthy human individuals. Method: immunoSEQ multiplex PCR; TCRdb's copy keeps in-frame clones and lacks some. The table records about 2.5 million clones, 85% to 95% of them present only once. The sample consisted of naive CD4+ T cells from PBMCs. Subset of the sample: CD45RA+ positively selected. All receptors come from a young man in good health. Some clones in this sample may be carry-over from other donors' samples.

The chain employs TRBV18 and TRBJ1-1; TRBD1 is a possible D gene (6 bases). The CDR3 contains 13 residues. Germline-derived CDR1 and CDR2 are KGHSH and LQKENI. Trimming stripped 3 bases from V and 10 bases from J, with 15 bases between. For the CDR3, the DNA is TGTGCCAGCTCACCTATGCCAGGGGAGGGAGCTTTCTTT. This sequence encodes CASSPMPGEGAFF.

With regard to this clone: Other DNA sequences of this sample code for an identical CDR3. The chain couples TRBV15 to TRBJ1-2; TRBD1 is a possible D gene (5 bases). V lost 0 bases and J lost 6, with 8 bases in between. The CDR3 runs to 13 residues. The germline V gene has CDR1 LNHNV and CDR2 YYDKDF (reference sequence). CDR3 loop: CATSRDGRDGYTF. In nucleotides, the CDR3 is TGTGCCACCAGCAGAGATGGCAGGGATGGCTACACCTTC.

The V call is TRBV15, the J call TRBJ2-6, with D tentatively TRBD1 or TRBD2 (5 bases each). The germline gives CDR1 LNHNV, CDR2 YYDKDF (reference sequence). The V gene lost 1 base and the J gene lost 4 bases, with 17 bases spanning the gap. The CDR3 is made up of 18 amino acids. CDR3 loop: CATSRALGAGAGANVLTF. Written as DNA, the CDR3 is TGTGCCACCAGCAGAGCGCTAGGGGCCGGGGCCGGGGCCAACGTCCTGACTTTC.

The genes are TRBV7-8 and TRBJ1-3; D ambiguous. Trimming took off 5 bases at V and 4 bases at J, with 12 bases between the two ends. Looked up from germline, CDR1 is SGHVS and CDR2 is FQNEAQ. This CDR3 is built from 14 residues. CDR3 sequence (DNA): TGTGCCAGCAGCCTCATTTTAGGGGGAAACACCATATATTTT. It specifies CASSLILGGNTIYF.

The chain joins TRBV28 to TRBJ2-2; 7 nucleotides agree with TRBD2. The CDR3 is 15 amino acids. Trimming at V came to 10 bases and at J to 3 bases, leaving 11 bases not matched to a gene. Germline V lookup: CDR1 MDHEN, CDR2 SYDVKM. CDR3 in amino acids: CATPGWAGDTGELFF. For the CDR3, the DNA is TGTGCCACCCCCGGGTGGGCGGGGGACACCGGGGAGCTGTTTTTT.

The gene calls are TRBV18 and TRBJ2-7; D gene ambiguous. Trimming cost V 2 bases and J 5 bases, with 13 bases left between them. Germline V gene lookup returns CDR1 KGHSH and CDR2 LQKENI. CDR3 length equals 14 residues. The CDR3 nucleotides are TGTGCCAGCTCACCAGGGGTCGACCGAAACGAGCAGTACTTC. Translated, it gives CASSPGVDRNEQYF.

This chain joins TRBV7-9 and TRBJ1-5; 7 bases line up with TRBD1. The J segment lost 7 bases and the V segment lost 5 bases, leaving 5 bases of the junction unmatched. The CDR3 loop spans 13 amino acids. Germline V gene sequence: CDR1 SEHNR, CDR2 FQNEAQ (reference sequence). For the CDR3, the DNA is TGTGCCAGCAGCCCGACAGGGACCCAGCCCCAGCATTTT. Translation gives CASSPTGTQPQHF.

This clone was detected only once. The V call is TRBV10-3, the J call TRBJ1-1, with 9 nucleotides matching TRBD1. Germline-derived CDR1 and CDR2 are ENHRY and SYGVKD. This CDR3 has 14 amino acids. V lost 11 bases, J lost 7 bases, and 14 bases stayed unmatched. CDR3 protein: CAVARRDRASEAFF. The CDR3 region has the DNA TGTGCCGTAGCGCGCCGGGACAGGGCGAGTGAAGCTTTCTTT.

J is TRBJ2-7 and V is TRBV5-4, with D possibly matching TRBD1 (6 bases). V lost 4 bases and J 0 bases, leaving 14 bases between the germline ends. There are 15 residues in the CDR3. Germline CDR1 is SGHNT and CDR2 is YYREEE (reference sequence). The CDR3 is CASSAGGIRSYEQYF. The CDR3 nucleotides read TGTGCCAGCAGCGCTGGGGGCATCCGCTCCTACGAGCAGTACTTC.

The CDR3 DNA follows: TGTGCCAGCTCCCGATACAGGGGTACCTACGAGCAGTACTTC. It yields the protein CASSRYRGTYEQYF. The rearrangement links TRBV27 to TRBJ2-7, with 7 bases lining up with TRBD1. The CDR3 is 14 amino acids. Trimming cost V 8 bases and J 2 bases; bases outside gene matches: 9. Per the germline V gene, CDR1 is MNHEY and CDR2 is SMNVEV (reference sequence).

This rearrangement joins TRBV9 to TRBJ2-7; D gene unclear. The ends were cut back, 0 bases at V and 4 bases at J, with 14 bases in the middle. Germline CDR1 reads SGDLS; CDR2 reads YYNGEE. This CDR3 has 15 amino acids. The CDR3 nucleotides are TGTGCCAGCAGCGTAGGAGGAGATCCAAATTACGAGCAGTACTTC. Translation gives CASSVGGDPNYEQYF.

The genes are TRBV19 and TRBJ2-1, with 14 nucleotides matching TRBD2. Germline CDR1 is LNHDA and CDR2 is SQIVND (reference sequence). The V and J ends lost 5 bases and 8 bases, in that order; junction bases with no gene match: 8. This CDR3 is 16 amino acids long. The CDR3 spells CASSDLGLAGEDEQFF. Here the CDR3 DNA reads TGTGCCAGTAGTGACCTGGGACTAGCGGGAGAAGATGAGCAGTTCTTC. Using reference TRBV19 and TRBJ2-1 for the parts outside the CDR3, the full variable domain is DGGITQSPKYLFRKEGQNVTLSCEQNLNHDAMYWYRQDPGQGLRLIYYSQIVNDFQKGDIAEGYSVSREKKESFPLTVTSAQKNPTAFYLCASSDLGLAGEDEQFFGPGTRLTVL.

This chain uses TRBV5-1 with TRBJ2-2; 10 nucleotides line up with TRBD2. The CDR3 covers 16 residues. The junction had 6 bases not matched to a gene; V was cut back by 7 bases and J by 0 bases. Germline V gene data show CDR1 as SGHRS and CDR2 as YFSETQ. This chain's CDR3 is CASGETSGTNTGELFF. The DNA for the CDR3 is TGCGCCAGCGGGGAAACTAGCGGGACGAACACCGGGGAGCTGTTTTTT. The full variable domain, rest sourced from reference TRBV5-1 and TRBJ2-2, is KAGVTQTPRYLIKTRGQQVTLSCSPISGHRSVSWYQQTPGQGLQFLFEYFSETQRNKGNFPGRFSGRQFSNSRSEMNVSTLELGDSALYLCASGETSGTNTGELFFGEGSRLTVL.

The V gene is TRBV30, the J gene TRBJ1-1; TRBD1 is a possible D gene (5 bases). V lost 3 bases to trimming and J lost 0 bases, with 14 bases between them. The germline V gene has CDR1 GTSNPN and CDR2 SVGIG (reference sequence). The CDR3 runs 15 residues. As DNA, the CDR3 is TGTGCCTGGAGAGGTTGGAGGGACTTGAACACTGAAGCTTTCTTT. This codes for CAWRGWRDLNTEAFF. The whole variable domain, remainder taken from reference TRBV30 and TRBJ1-1, is SQTIHQWPATLVQPVGSPLSLECTVEGTSNPNLYWYRQAAGRGLQLLFYSVGIGQISSEVPQNLSASRPQDRQFILSSKKLLLSDSGFYLCAWRGWRDLNTEAFFGQGTRLTVV.

The chain uses TRBV28 and TRBJ2-7; the D gene could be TRBD1 or TRBD2 (7 bases each). Between the trimmed V and J ends, which lost 2 bases and 2 bases, there was a span of 16 bases. The germline V gene encodes CDR1 MDHEN and CDR2 SYDVKM. The CDR3 is 16 amino acids. CDR3 nucleotide sequence: TGTGCCAGCAGTTTAGTGGGAGGGACAGCAACCTACGAGCAGTACTTC. It codes for CASSLVGGTATYEQYF.

The chain couples TRBV30 to TRBJ1-1; D possibly corresponds to TRBD1 (5 bases). Trimming stripped 2 bases from V and 4 bases from J, with 29 bases between. The CDR3 loop spans 19 amino acids. From germline, CDR1 is GTSNPN and CDR2 SVGIG (reference sequence). Here the CDR3 DNA reads TGTGCCTGGAGTCCCAGTATCAACTCGGCAGGGTGGGAGAGCACTGAAGCTTTCTTT. Translated, it gives CAWSPSINSAGWESTEAFF.

The chain links TRBV10-1 to TRBJ2-4, with 13 bases matching TRBD2. The V segment lost 7 bases and the J segment 0 bases; nucleotides outside the gene matches: 9. This CDR3 spans 18 amino acids. Germline V lookup: CDR1 WNHNN, CDR2 SYGVQD (reference sequence). The CDR3 coding sequence is TGCGCCAGCATCGGACTAGCGGGAGTGGATCTAGCCAAAAACATTCAGTACTTC. It is translated as CASIGLAGVDLAKNIQYF.

The chain combines TRBV19 with TRBJ2-2, with 8 positions matching TRBD1. The CDR3 is made up of 17 amino acids. Germline V gene data show CDR1 as LNHDA and CDR2 as SQIVND (reference sequence). Germline trimming cut 7 bases from V and 1 base from J; bases unmatched to any gene: 11. The CDR3 region is CASTKYGTGLNTGELFF. Written as DNA, the CDR3 is TGTGCCAGTACCAAATATGGGACAGGACTGAACACCGGGGAGCTGTTTTTT.

The rearrangement uses TRBV7-2 and TRBJ2-7; the D is unclear. V was cut by 8 bases and J by 4 bases, with 12 bases left in between. CDR3 size: 12 residues. Germline values: CDR1 SGHTA, CDR2 FQGNSA. This CDR3 is CASARVGYEQYF. CDR3 nucleotides: TGTGCCAGCGCACGGGTCGGGTACGAGCAGTACTTC.

The genes are TRBV5-6 and TRBJ2-5; no definite D call. The ends were cut back, 6 bases at V and 1 base at J, with 4 bases in the middle. The V gene's germline CDR1 is SGHDT and CDR2 YYEEEE. The CDR3 is 11 residues long. Here the CDR3 DNA reads TGTGCCAGCACCAGCCAAGAGACCCAGTACTTC. Protein sequence: CASTSQETQYF.

This chain uses TRBV7-9 with TRBJ2-1, with D perhaps being TRBD1 or TRBD2 (6 bases each). Trimming stripped 5 bases from V and 4 bases from J, with 18 bases between. The CDR3 has 16 residues. Per germline, CDR1 SEHNR and CDR2 FQNEAQ (reference sequence). CDR3 nucleotides: TGTGCCAGCAGCCCCAGGGGACTCTTAAAGTACAATGAGCAGTTCTTC. Its protein is CASSPRGLLKYNEQFF.

V gene TRBV7-2 combines with J gene TRBJ1-5; D is ambiguous. CDR1 is SGHTA, CDR2 FQGNSA, per germline. The ends were cut back, 5 bases at V and 0 bases at J, with 11 bases in the middle. The CDR3 runs 15 residues. The CDR3 DNA follows: TGTGCCAGCAGCAGAACAGCGGATAGCAATCAGCCCCAGCATTTT. This codes for CASSRTADSNQPQHF.

The V call is TRBV7-8, the J call TRBJ1-1; D uncertain. CDR1 is SGHVS, CDR2 FQNEAQ, per germline. V lost 7 bases and J 0 bases, leaving 12 bases between the germline ends. The CDR3 consists of 14 residues. CDR3 coding DNA: TGTGCCAGCACCGCGTTGAGGGTGAACACTGAAGCTTTCTTT. Protein sequence: CASTALRVNTEAFF.

V gene TRBV21-1 combines with J gene TRBJ1-1. TRBV21-1 is flagged as a pseudogene. CDR3 length: 16 residues. The CDR3 region has the DNA TGTGCCAGCAGCAAAACTAGAGGCCGCCAGAACACTGAAGCTTTCTTT. Protein sequence: CASSKTRGRQNTEAFF.

This chain joins TRBV5-4 and TRBJ2-7; the D gene is possibly TRBD2 (6 bases). The CDR3 is 16 residues long. Germline loops: CDR1 SGHNT, CDR2 YYREEE (reference sequence). The V end was cut by 3 bases, the J end by 4 bases, with 20 bases between. In DNA form, the CDR3 reads TGTGCCAGCAGCTCGCTCGGAGGGAGGAGGGGTTACGAGCAGTACTTC. Translated, it gives CASSSLGGRRGYEQYF.

The CDR3 DNA is TGTGCCAGCAGCTCGTGGGCCATAGGTGGTGAGACCCAGTACTTC. Translated, it gives CASSSWAIGGETQYF. The chain is built from TRBV9 and TRBJ2-5; D not certain. Per the germline V gene, CDR1 is SGDLS and CDR2 is YYNGEE. This CDR3 spans 15 amino acids. The V gene lost 4 bases and the J gene lost 5 bases, with 18 bases spanning the gap.

This chain connects TRBV19 to TRBJ2-7; TRBD2 agrees at 9 bases. CDR1 LNHDA and CDR2 SQIVND come from the germline V gene (reference sequence). The CDR3 sequence is 15 residues long. Trimming at V came to 5 bases and at J to 6 bases, leaving 11 bases not matched to a gene. CDR3 bases: TGTGCCAGTAGTGGGGCCAAGGGACTAGCTTTCGAGCAGTACTTC. Amino acid sequence: CASSGAKGLAFEQYF.

The rearrangement joins TRBV10-3 to TRBJ1-3; 7 nucleotides line up with TRBD1. The CDR3 contains 19 residues. V lost 4 bases to trimming and J lost 2 bases; unmatched junction nucleotides: 17. Germline assignment: CDR1 ENHRY and CDR2 SYGVKD. CDR3 nucleotide sequence: TGTGCCATCAGTGTTAAGGTATGGGGACAGCATATTGCTGGAAACACCATATATTTT. It encodes CAISVKVWGQHIAGNTIYF.

The gene calls are TRBV19 and TRBJ1-5; D is unclear. V shed 7 bases and J shed 0 bases, with 10 bases lying between them. This CDR3 has 14 residues. Germline lookup yields CDR1 LNHDA and CDR2 SQIVND (reference sequence). This chain's CDR3 is CASTTHYSNQPQHF. CDR3 nucleotides: TGTGCCAGTACCACACATTATAGCAATCAGCCCCAGCATTTT.

V gene TRBV13 combines with J gene TRBJ2-1, with D tentatively TRBD2 (5 bases). Germline-derived CDR1 and CDR2 are PRHDT and FYEKMQ (reference sequence). The CDR3 consists of 16 residues. Trimming left V 6 bases short and J 0 bases short, with 15 bases between. CDR3 sequence: CASRLWRRSSYNEQFF. The CDR3 DNA reads as TGTGCCAGCAGACTCTGGCGGAGGAGCTCCTACAATGAGCAGTTCTTC.